The next 31 T cell receptor beta chains were all read from a single sample in a study of cytomegalovirus exposure and HLA in healthy donors. The PCR had 60 Vbeta and 13 Jbeta primers. Repertoires were generated with immunoSEQ multiplex PCR, while TCRdb's copy carries only in-frame clones and drops some. The sample has some 170,000 clones, around 86% seen once. Source material: PBMCs. These receptors all come from a girl aged 2-10 years in good health and CMV-seropositive.

The V gene is TRBV18, the J gene TRBJ2-7; D is uncertain. Germline V gene lookup returns CDR1 KGHSH and CDR2 LQKENI. CDR3 length: 14 residues. The ends were cut back, 3 bases at V and 5 bases at J, with 14 bases in the middle. The CDR3 DNA follows: TGTGCCAGCTCACCCCAGACACAAGGTGACGAGCAGTACTTC. Protein: CASSPQTQGDEQYF. The full variable domain, its missing parts supplied by reference TRBV18 and TRBJ2-7, is NAGVMQNPRHLVRRRGQEARLRCSPMKGHSHVYWYRQLPEEGLKFMVYLQKENIIDESGMPKERFSAEFPKEGPSILRIQQVVRGDSAAYFCASSPQTQGDEQYFGPGTRLTVT.

The CDR3 nucleotides are TGTGCCAGCAGCCCCTACGGGTCAGCCCAAGAGACCCAGTACTTC. This encodes CASSPYGSAQETQYF. The chain employs TRBV2 and TRBJ2-5; D unresolved. Germline lookup yields CDR1 SNHLY and CDR2 FYNNEI. The CDR3 spans 15 residues. V was cut by 6 bases and J by 1 base, with 15 bases left in between.

The chain combines TRBV5-1 with TRBJ2-2; 8 nucleotides match TRBD1. This CDR3 spans 14 amino acids. Germline-derived CDR1 and CDR2 are SGHRS and YFSETQ. V was clipped by 4 bases and J by 1 base; unmatched bases: 0. CDR3 amino acids: CASSGTGNTGELFF. CDR3 DNA: TGCGCCAGCAGCGGGACAGGGAACACCGGGGAGCTGTTTTTT. Filled out from reference TRBV5-1 and TRBJ2-2, the complete variable domain reads KAGVTQTPRYLIKTRGQQVTLSCSPISGHRSVSWYQQTPGQGLQFLFEYFSETQRNKGNFPGRFSGRQFSNSRSEMNVSTLELGDSALYLCASSGTGNTGELFFGEGSRLTVL.

This rearrangement joins TRBV5-1 to TRBJ2-3, with D unresolved. Germline lookup yields CDR1 SGHRS and CDR2 YFSETQ. The CDR3 sequence is 14 residues long. V was trimmed by 0 bases and J by 4 bases, leaving 9 bases between them. CDR3 loop: CASSLAVEADTQYF. The CDR3 DNA reads TGCGCCAGCAGCTTGGCCGTCGAGGCAGATACGCAGTATTTT.

This clone has just one count. This chain connects TRBV20-1 to TRBJ2-5; D uncertain. Per germline, CDR1 DFQATT and CDR2 SNEGSKA (reference sequence). This CDR3 has 9 residues. The CDR3 loop is CSLQETQYF. In DNA form, the CDR3 reads TGCAGCCTTCAAGAGACCCAGTACTTC.

The chain carries TRBV5-4 and TRBJ2-7, with 7 bases identical to TRBD1. The germline V gene has CDR1 SGHNT and CDR2 YYREEE (reference sequence). J lost 2 bases, V lost 4 bases, and 3 bases had no gene match. The CDR3 length is 13 residues. For the CDR3, the DNA is TGTGCCAGCAGCCTGACAGGGACCTACGAGCAGTACTTC. Residues: CASSLTGTYEQYF.

In this sample, this clone turned up once. V usage is TRBV27 and J usage is TRBJ1-2; D uncertain. Germline loops: CDR1 MNHEY, CDR2 SMNVEV (reference sequence). Trimming shortened V by 4 bases and J by 4 bases, and 16 bases separated the two germline ends. The CDR3 has 15 amino acids. This chain's CDR3 is CASSSPTFDAYGYTF. The CDR3 DNA sequence: TGTGCCAGCAGTTCCCCGACTTTTGACGCCTATGGCTACACCTTC.

The chain couples TRBV7-6 to TRBJ1-2; unclear D gene. CDR1 SGHVS and CDR2 FNYEAQ come from the germline V gene. V shed 1 base and J shed 4 bases, with 13 bases lying between them. The CDR3 runs 15 residues. Written as DNA, the CDR3 is TGTGCCAGCAGCTTAGGTGCATCGGGTGGCTATGGCTACACCTTC. Its translation is CASSLGASGGYGYTF.

This clone has a handful of counts. The gene calls are TRBV30 and TRBJ1-3; no firm D call. The CDR3 covers 11 residues. The germline CDR1 and CDR2 sequences are GTSNPN and SVGIG (reference sequence). V was shortened by 4 bases and J by 1 base, with 2 bases between the two germline ends. CDR3: CAWISGNTIYF. CDR3 nucleotides: TGTGCCTGGATATCTGGAAACACCATATATTTT.

The gene calls are TRBV6-4 and TRBJ2-1, with a possible D match to TRBD2 (6 bases). Trimming shortened V by 4 bases and J by 6 bases, and 10 bases separated the two germline ends. This CDR3 comprises 13 residues. Germline V gives CDR1 MRHNA, CDR2 SNTAGT. The CDR3 sequence: CASSAGARNEQFF. Here the CDR3 DNA reads TGTGCCAGCAGTGCGGGAGCCCGCAATGAGCAGTTCTTC.

The chain is built from TRBV30 and TRBJ2-7, with 8 bases lining up with TRBD1. Germline V gene sequence: CDR1 GTSNPN, CDR2 SVGIG (reference sequence). The J segment lost 9 bases and the V segment lost 5 bases, leaving 12 bases of the junction unmatched. CDR3 length: 13 residues. The CDR3 DNA is TGTGCCTGGGCAGCCTTAGGACAGGGAGCGCAGTACTTC. It codes for CAWAALGQGAQYF.

This chain joins TRBV13 and TRBJ1-3, with D hard to call. This CDR3 region has 14 residues. Germline loops: CDR1 PRHDT, CDR2 FYEKMQ (reference sequence). The ends were cut back, 5 bases at V and 2 bases at J, with 10 bases in the middle. The CDR3 DNA reads as TGTGCCAGCAGCCCGCGATTGGCTGGAAACACCATATATTTT. It is translated as CASSPRLAGNTIYF.

The V gene is TRBV19, the J gene TRBJ2-5, with D maybe TRBD2 (5 bases). The CDR3 is made up of 13 amino acids. CDR1 is LNHDA, CDR2 SQIVND, per germline (reference sequence). With 3 bases removed from V and 4 bases from J, the gap between germline ends came to 9 bases. In nucleotides, the CDR3 is TGTGCCAGTAGTATGAGGGATGGAGAGACCCAGTACTTC. Residues: CASSMRDGETQYF.

This rearrangement joins TRBV13 to TRBJ2-7; D perhaps matches TRBD2 (7 bases). The CDR3 loop spans 14 amino acids. Germline assignment: CDR1 PRHDT and CDR2 FYEKMQ (reference sequence). The germline V and J ends were trimmed by 5 bases and 2 bases, with 13 bases remaining between them. Written as DNA, the CDR3 is TGTGCCAGCAGCAGGGGGACTACAACCTACGAGCAGTACTTC. It codes for CASSRGTTTYEQYF.

The rearrangement uses TRBV15 and TRBJ1-5, with D possibly being TRBD1 (5 bases). CDR1 is LNHNV, CDR2 YYDKDF, per germline (reference sequence). The CDR3 sequence is 15 residues long. The V end was cut by 1 base, the J end by 0 bases, with 7 bases between. The CDR3 bases are TGTGCCACCAGCAGAGGACAGTATAGCAATCAGCCCCAGCATTTT. This gives the protein CATSRGQYSNQPQHF.

V is TRBV13 and J is TRBJ1-2, with a possible D match to TRBD1 (6 bases). The germline V gene has CDR1 PRHDT and CDR2 FYEKMQ (reference sequence). This CDR3 is built from 13 residues. V was cut by 5 bases and J by 8 bases, with 15 bases left in between. The CDR3 DNA reads as TGTGCCAGCAGCCCACGGACAGTACTGGGCTACACCTTC. Its translation is CASSPRTVLGYTF.

This chain links TRBV9 with TRBJ1-3; D unclear. Germline-derived CDR1 and CDR2 are SGDLS and YYNGEE. Trimming left V 7 bases short and J 12 bases short, with 26 bases between. CDR3 length: 15 amino acids. CDR3 DNA: TGTGCCAGCGGTCTTAGTCGGCATGAGACTCGTGACATATATTTT. Translation: CASGLSRHETRDIYF.

V usage is TRBV7-9 and J usage is TRBJ2-5; D is unclear. Trimming stripped 4 bases from V and 2 bases from J, with 8 bases between. The CDR3 is made up of 13 amino acids. Germline CDR1 and CDR2: SEHNR and FQNEAQ (reference sequence). The CDR3 loop is CASSSQAQETQYF. The CDR3 nucleotides are TGTGCCAGCAGCTCTCAGGCACAAGAGACCCAGTACTTC.

This sequence joins TRBV30 and TRBJ1-2; the match to TRBD1 covers 9 bases. J gave up 3 bases and V 1 base, and 12 bases lay outside the gene matches. There are 17 residues in the CDR3. The germline CDR1 and CDR2 sequences are GTSNPN and SVGIG (reference sequence). This CDR3 is CAWSANPGTGRDYGYTF. CDR3 coding DNA: TGTGCCTGGAGTGCCAATCCCGGGACAGGGAGGGACTATGGCTACACCTTC.

The chain employs TRBV7-8 and TRBJ2-1, with no clear D. The germline V gene encodes CDR1 SGHVS and CDR2 FQNEAQ. The ends were cut back, 3 bases at V and 3 bases at J, with 12 bases in the middle. The length of the CDR3 is 15 residues. CDR3 region: CASSFRSGVYNEQFF. The CDR3 region has the DNA TGTGCCAGCAGCTTTAGATCAGGCGTCTACAATGAGCAGTTCTTC. Full variable domain (outside the CDR3, taken from reference TRBV7-8 and TRBJ2-1): GAGVSQSPRYKVAKRGQDVALRCDPISGHVSLFWYQQALGQGPEFLTYFQNEAQLDKSGLPSDRFFAERPEGSVSTLKIQRTQQEDSAVYLCASSFRSGVYNEQFFGPGTRLTVL.

This chain links TRBV29-1 with TRBJ2-1; D is perhaps TRBD1 (6 bases). The CDR3 extends over 14 amino acids. Trimming left V 4 bases short and J 4 bases short, with 14 bases between. Germline CDR1 and CDR2: SQVTM and ANQGSEA. The chain's CDR3 is CSVVIGDIYNEQFF. DNA for the CDR3: TGCAGCGTTGTTATTGGGGACATTTACAATGAGCAGTTCTTC.

The chain couples TRBV30 to TRBJ1-5; D is possibly TRBD1 (5 bases). Trimming took off 0 bases at V and 4 bases at J, with 7 bases between the two ends. This CDR3 has 13 residues. Per germline, CDR1 GTSNPN and CDR2 SVGIG (reference sequence). In DNA, the CDR3 is TGTGCCTGGAGTGTCAAGGGGAATCAGCCCCAGCATTTT. Its translation is CAWSVKGNQPQHF. Full variable domain (remainder filled in from reference TRBV30 and TRBJ1-5): SQTIHQWPATLVQPVGSPLSLECTVEGTSNPNLYWYRQAAGRGLQLLFYSVGIGQISSEVPQNLSASRPQDRQFILSSKKLLLSDSGFYLCAWSVKGNQPQHFGDGTRLSIL.

This chain uses TRBV4-1 with TRBJ1-1; TRBD1 aligns across 7 bases. The CDR3 is 16 amino acids. The germline CDR1 and CDR2 sequences are MGHRA and YSYEKL. V lost 3 bases and J lost 1; bases outside the gene matches: 8. The CDR3 DNA reads TGCGCCAGCAGCCATTTACGGGACAGATCGAACACTGAAGCTTTCTTT. It translates to CASSHLRDRSNTEAFF.

This chain connects TRBV19 to TRBJ2-6; 8 bases align to TRBD1. CDR1 LNHDA and CDR2 SQIVND come from the germline V gene (reference sequence). The trim removed 4 bases at V and 0 bases at J, leaving 8 bases unmatched. The CDR3 runs to 18 residues. The CDR3 here is CASSTPGGAVSGANVLTF. As DNA, the CDR3 is TGTGCCAGTAGTACCCCAGGGGGCGCGGTCTCTGGGGCCAACGTCCTGACTTTC.

This chain uses TRBV28 with TRBJ1-5, with D perhaps TRBD1 (6 bases). The CDR3 extends over 15 amino acids. Germline loops: CDR1 MDHEN, CDR2 SYDVKM. The ends were cut back, 2 bases at V and 7 bases at J, with 15 bases in the middle. For the CDR3, the DNA is TGTGCCAGCAGTTTAAGCGGGGGCGCCGGACAGCCCCAGCATTTT. It yields the protein CASSLSGGAGQPQHF.

The chain has TRBV5-1 and TRBJ1-6; perhaps TRBD1 as D (5 bases). Trimming shortened V by 4 bases and J by 3 bases, and 11 bases separated the two germline ends. Germline lookup yields CDR1 SGHRS and CDR2 YFSETQ. The CDR3 covers 15 residues. This CDR3 reads CASSQATDYNSPLHF. Written as DNA, the CDR3 is TGCGCCAGCAGCCAGGCGACAGACTATAATTCACCCCTCCACTTT.

The chain couples TRBV28 to TRBJ2-1; 10 bases are shared with TRBD1. The V gene end was trimmed by 7 bases and the J gene end by 6 bases; junction bases not matched to a gene: 9. CDR1 and CDR2 (germline): MDHEN, SYDVKM. This CDR3 contains 15 residues. The CDR3 bases are TGTGCCAGCAATCAGGGGACAGGGGTCGCCAATGAGCAGTTCTTC. This codes for CASNQGTGVANEQFF.

The genes are TRBV11-1 and TRBJ1-1; TRBD1 matches at 7 bases. The V gene's germline CDR1 is SGHAT and CDR2 FQDESV (reference sequence). With V trimmed by 5 bases and J by 1 base, 7 bases remained unmatched. The CDR3 extends over 15 amino acids. The CDR3 sequence: CASSPRAGGNTEAFF. The CDR3 DNA reads TGTGCCAGCAGCCCACGGGCAGGGGGGAACACTGAAGCTTTCTTT. The whole variable domain, remainder taken from reference TRBV11-1 and TRBJ1-1, is EAEVAQSPRYKITEKSQAVAFWCDPISGHATLYWYRQILGQGPELLVQFQDESVVDDSQLPKDRFSAERLKGVDSTLKIQPAELGDSAMYLCASSPRAGGNTEAFFGQGTRLTVV.

This clone was seen just once. The rearrangement uses TRBV27 and TRBJ2-3; weak D call: TRBD1 (6 bases). Trimming shortened V by 7 bases and J by 4 bases, and 9 bases separated the two germline ends. Per germline, CDR1 MNHEY and CDR2 SMNVEV (reference sequence). There are 12 residues in the CDR3. CDR3 in DNA: TGTGCCAGCAAGACAGGACCAGATACGCAGTATTTT. It specifies CASKTGPDTQYF.

The CDR3 nucleotides read TGCAGCGTTGAGAGAGCGGGGCGATATTTT. This codes for CSVERAGRYF. V is TRBV29-1 and J is TRBJ1-3; possible D gene TRBD1, 5 bases. Trimming shortened V by 3 bases and J by 15 bases, and 12 bases separated the two germline ends. In germline, CDR1 is SQVTM, CDR2 ANQGSEA. The CDR3 is 10 residues long.

The genes are TRBV6-5 and TRBJ2-5; D perhaps matches TRBD2 (6 bases). Germline CDR1 MNHEY, CDR2 SVGAGI. The germline V and J ends were trimmed by 8 bases and 4 bases, with 11 bases remaining between them. The CDR3 sequence is 12 residues long. CDR3 nucleotide sequence: TGTGCCAGCGCGGGGCAGGGAGAGACCCAGTACTTC. The encoded protein is CASAGQGETQYF.